This TCR beta chain was obtained from a study of blood T cell repertoires in COVID-19. Whole-study context: Spain, Italy and the United States supplied samples that represented acute and convalescent COVID-19. PBMCs, B-cell-depleted T cells, or T cells provided the cDNA or gDNA that made up the material.

The V and J ends lost 1 base and 4 bases, in that order; junction bases with no gene match: 8. The CDR3 runs to 16 residues. Germline lookup yields CDR1 MGHRA and CDR2 YSYEKL. As originally analysed: It was from reference gene primer amplification that nucleated cell counts were estimated. Sequenced by immunoSEQ multiplex PCR; TCRdb stores in-frame clones only, minus some. V and J calls and clone size are as listed in that table; D and trimming were resolved from the DNA. Of fewer than 90,000 clones listed, 85% to 90% are singletons. Sequencing input: peripheral blood. This rearrangement joins TRBV4-1 to TRBJ2-5; TRBD2 matches 8 bases. The sequence came from a human donor in a cohort sampled during active COVID-19. The CDR3 reads CASSQAGGPRGETQYF. The CDR3 DNA sequence: TGCGCCAGCAGCCAAGCGGGAGGGCCACGGGGAGAGACCCAGTACTTC.